These 32 T cell receptor beta chains originate from one sample sequenced in a study of human T cells and chemical hapten exposure. TCRdb analysed the RACE reads with MiXCR anew, one entry per CDR3 protein. The data contain about 71,000 distinct CDR3 sequences, 11% of them singletons. Noted time point: patch test 3, about 24 weeks after DPC sensitization. Treatment in this sample: therapeutic diphenylcyclopropenone sensitization with weekly scalp DPC. The sequences come from whole blood, collected in connection with sensitization to the hapten diphenylcyclopropenone (DPC). The receptors shown here come from a woman in her 50s with alopecia areata. Some clones in this sample may be carry-over from other donors' samples.

This clonotype was picked up a small number of times. This chain uses TRBV28 with TRBJ2-5; D possibly uses TRBD1 or TRBD2 (6 bases each). Trimming shortened V by 7 bases and J by 4 bases, and 13 bases separated the two germline ends. The germline gives CDR1 MDHEN, CDR2 SYDVKM. The CDR3 covers 13 residues. DNA for the CDR3: TGTGCCAGCACCCCCGGAGGGGGAGAGACCCAGTACTTC. Protein: CASTPGGGETQYF.

V is TRBV27 and J is TRBJ2-7, with TRBD1 matching over 7 bases. This CDR3 has 13 amino acids. Trimming removed 6 bases from V and 3 bases from J; junction bases left unmatched: 5. Germline CDR1 is MNHEY and CDR2 is SMNVEV (reference sequence). DNA of the CDR3: TGTGCCAGCAGCCAGACAGGGATCTACGAGCAGTACTTC. Amino acids: CASSQTGIYEQYF.

The sample holds a few counts of this clonotype. The chain recombines TRBV6-5 with TRBJ1-1, with D maybe TRBD1 (6 bases). Trimming removed 5 bases at V and 5 bases at J, with 15 bases between. Germline V lookup: CDR1 MNHEY, CDR2 SVGAGI. The CDR3 consists of 14 residues. CDR3 nucleotides: TGTGCCAGCAGTACACACCAGGGGAAGACTGAAGCTTTCTTT. Amino acid sequence: CASSTHQGKTEAFF.

The chain links TRBV5-1 to TRBJ1-6; a weak D match, TRBD1 (5 bases). Trimming stripped 2 bases from V and 9 bases from J, with 15 bases between. Germline V CDR1 and CDR2: SGHRS, YFSETQ. This CDR3 has 15 residues. CDR3 residues: CASSFSAGSVSPLHF. In DNA form, the CDR3 reads TGCGCCAGCAGCTTTTCCGCAGGGTCAGTTTCACCCCTCCACTTT.

The rearrangement uses TRBV20-1 and TRBJ1-4; TRBD1 is a possible D gene (5 bases). Germline V lookup: CDR1 DFQATT, CDR2 SNEGSKA (reference sequence). The CDR3 loop spans 15 amino acids. V was shortened by 2 bases and J by 1 base, with 11 bases between the two germline ends. CDR3 sequence reads: CSARFIQETNEKLFF. CDR3 sequence (DNA): TGCAGTGCTAGATTCATACAGGAAACTAATGAAAAACTGTTTTTT.

This clonotype was picked up many times. The CDR3 nucleotides are TGTGCCAGCAGCTTAGCCTCAAACGACTACAATGAGCAGTTCTTC. Encoded protein: CASSLASNDYNEQFF. V usage is TRBV7-2 and J usage is TRBJ2-1; D remains ambiguous. V lost 0 bases, J lost 3 bases, and 9 bases lay in between. This CDR3 comprises 15 residues. Germline CDR1 reads SGHTA; CDR2 reads FQGNSA.

The gene calls are TRBV12-3 or TRBV12-4 and TRBJ1-1; 8 bases line up with TRBD1. The CDR3 contains 15 residues. V lost 5 bases and J lost 7; bases outside the gene matches: 12. The CDR3 DNA reads TGTGCCAGCAGTCTGACCTTACAGGGGGGGTATGAAGCTTTCTTT. Translated, it gives CASSLTLQGGYEAFF.

V is TRBV5-1 and J is TRBJ1-2; the D is unclear. V was cut by 9 bases and J by 4 bases, with 19 bases left in between. Per the germline V gene, CDR1 is SGHRS and CDR2 is YFSETQ. This CDR3 spans 14 amino acids. CDR3 residues: CATRDALGVYGYTF. The DNA for the CDR3 is TGCGCCACCCGAGATGCACTGGGCGTCTATGGCTACACCTTC.

The genes are TRBV11-1 and TRBJ2-2; 8 bases match TRBD2. The junction had 4 bases not matched to a gene; V was cut back by 0 bases and J by 4 bases. The CDR3 spans 16 residues. Germline V gives CDR1 SGHAT, CDR2 FQDESV (reference sequence). CDR3: CASSLATTSVTGELFF. The CDR3 region has the DNA TGTGCCAGCAGCTTAGCTACGACTAGCGTCACCGGGGAGCTGTTTTTT. Filled out from reference TRBV11-1 and TRBJ2-2, the complete variable domain reads EAEVAQSPRYKITEKSQAVAFWCDPISGHATLYWYRQILGQGPELLVQFQDESVVDDSQLPKDRFSAERLKGVDSTLKIQPAELGDSAMYLCASSLATTSVTGELFFGEGSRLTVL.

This sequence joins TRBV7-9 and TRBJ1-3; D gene uncertain. Germline CDR1 is SEHNR and CDR2 is FQNEAQ (reference sequence). The CDR3 totals 13 residues. Trimming removed 1 base at V and 4 bases at J, with 5 bases between. The CDR3 coding sequence is TGTGCCAGCAGCTTAGTCTCGGGAAACACCATATATTTT. This sequence encodes CASSLVSGNTIYF.

This clonotype occurred many times. This chain joins TRBV2 and TRBJ1-1; TRBD1 agrees at 7 bases. Losses at the gene ends were 8 bases for V and 4 bases for J; bases not matched to a gene: 7. CDR3 length: 13 residues. CDR1 SNHLY and CDR2 FYNNEI come from the germline V gene. The CDR3 DNA follows: TGTGCCAGCTGTTTAAACAGGGGCACTGAAGCTTTCTTT. Its protein is CASCLNRGTEAFF.

This clonotype was detected a few times. V and J are TRBV6-2 or TRBV6-3 and TRBJ2-4; no clear D. V dropped 2 bases and J dropped 5 bases, with 7 bases sitting between them. The germline V gene encodes CDR1 MNHEY and CDR2 SVGEGT. This CDR3 is 13 amino acids long. The CDR3 here is CASSYDVENIQYF. DNA of the CDR3: TGTGCCAGCAGTTACGACGTAGAAAACATTCAGTACTTC.

This clonotype was observed a few times. This chain links TRBV7-8 with TRBJ2-4; 12 positions match TRBD2. V was clipped by 5 bases and J by 0 bases; unmatched bases: 5. CDR1 and CDR2 (germline): SGHVS, FQNEAQ. The CDR3 is 17 residues long. CDR3 protein: CASSPRTSGIAKNIQYF. Written as DNA, the CDR3 is TGTGCCAGCAGCCCCAGGACTAGCGGGATAGCCAAAAACATTCAGTACTTC.

This clonotype was seen ten or more times. This chain links TRBV6-1 with TRBJ1-5; D is unclear. The CDR3 contains 13 residues. Looked up from germline, CDR1 is MNHNS and CDR2 is SASEGT. V lost 1 base to trimming and J lost 9 bases, with 10 bases between them. CDR3 nucleotides: TGTGCCAGCAGTGAAGTGCCTTTAGGGCCCCAGCATTTT. It specifies CASSEVPLGPQHF.

This clonotype was found a few times. The DNA of the CDR3 is TGTGCCAGCAGCCAAGGAGCGGGAGGTTCCTACAATGAGCAGTTCTTC. Protein sequence: CASSQGAGGSYNEQFF. The chain joins TRBV3-1 to TRBJ2-1, with TRBD2 matching 9 bases. V lost 1 base to trimming and J lost 1 base; unmatched junction nucleotides: 2. The CDR3 consists of 16 residues. Looked up from germline, CDR1 is LGHDT and CDR2 is YNNKEL (reference sequence).

Only a few counts were recorded for this clonotype. This chain uses TRBV29-1 with TRBJ2-7; 14 bases are a match to TRBD2. The CDR3 is made up of 12 amino acids. The germline CDR1 and CDR2 sequences are SQVTM and ANQGSEA. V lost 7 bases and J lost 7; bases outside the gene matches: 3. CDR3 residues: CSGGLAGVEQYF. CDR3 bases: TGCAGCGGGGGACTAGCGGGGGTAGAGCAGTACTTC.

Of note for this clonotype: An end of the junction differs from the germline gene, which may be a read error. The chain carries TRBV7-2 and TRBJ2-3; 7 bases map to TRBD2. Germline V gives CDR1 SGHTA, CDR2 FQGNSA. This CDR3 is 15 amino acids long. The CDR3 DNA is TGTGCCAGCAGCTTTGGAGCGGGGAGGTCAGATACGCAGTGTTTT. Protein product: CASSFGAGRSDTQCF.

This clonotype was seen more than once but under ten times. The gene calls are TRBV10-3 and TRBJ2-7, with a possible D match to TRBD2 (5 bases). CDR1 is ENHRY and CDR2 is SYGVKD in the germline V gene. There are 14 residues in the CDR3. V was clipped by 4 bases and J by 1 base, with 11 bases between them. The CDR3 sequence is CAISVAGHSYEQYF. DNA of the CDR3: TGTGCCATCAGTGTTGCGGGCCATTCCTACGAGCAGTACTTC.

This clonotype was counted only a few times. The gene calls are TRBV12-3 or TRBV12-4 and TRBJ2-7; 8 bases map to TRBD1. This CDR3 has 14 residues. With 7 bases clipped from V and 2 bases from J, the junction kept 7 bases outside the gene matches. CDR3 coding DNA: TGTGCCAGCACCGGTGGGACAGGCCCCTACGAGCAGTACTTC. Translating it yields CASTGGTGPYEQYF.

CDR3 amino acids: CASRRVASYTDTQYF. The DNA of the CDR3 is TGTGCCAGCCGCCGGGTGGCTTCTTACACAGATACGCAGTATTTT. The chain is built from TRBV7-2 and TRBJ2-3, with D unclear. V was cut by 8 bases and J by 2 bases, with 17 bases left in between. The V gene's germline CDR1 is SGHTA and CDR2 FQGNSA. There are 15 residues in the CDR3. The full variable domain, completed using reference TRBV7-2 and TRBJ2-3, is GAGVSQSPSNKVTEKGKDVELRCDPISGHTALYWYRQSLGQGLEFLIYFQGNSAPDKSGLPSDRFSAERTGGSVSTLTIQRTQQEDSAVYLCASRRVASYTDTQYFGPGTRLTVL.

This clonotype was seen a few times. The chain has TRBV29-1 and TRBJ2-2; D is uncertain. CDR3 length: 15 residues. The germline V and J ends were trimmed by 6 bases and 1 base, with 15 bases remaining between them. CDR1 is SQVTM and CDR2 is ANQGSEA in the germline V gene. This CDR3 is CSVSTLDENTGELFF. The CDR3 DNA reads TGCAGCGTGAGCACCCTGGACGAGAACACCGGGGAGCTGTTTTTT.

This clonotype was recorded at least ten times. This chain joins TRBV7-2 and TRBJ1-6; 7 bases are a match to TRBD1. Per germline, CDR1 SGHTA and CDR2 FQGNSA. V shed 1 base, J shed 8 bases, and the junction held 8 bases outside the gene matches. CDR3 length equals 16 residues. The CDR3 here is CASSLGWRRGDSPLHF. The CDR3 nucleotides are TGTGCCAGCAGCTTAGGATGGCGCAGGGGGGATTCACCCCTCCACTTT.

This clonotype was counted a few times. This rearrangement joins TRBV5-1 to TRBJ2-1; 9 bases map to TRBD1. Germline V lookup: CDR1 SGHRS, CDR2 YFSETQ. The V and J ends lost 0 bases and 6 bases, in that order; junction bases with no gene match: 7. CDR3 size: 16 residues. In DNA, the CDR3 is TGCGCCAGCAGCTTGGGTCGGGACAGGGAACGCAATGAGCAGTTCTTC. Translation: CASSLGRDRERNEQFF.

The rearrangement joins TRBV4-3 to TRBJ1-2; 7 nucleotides match TRBD1. The germline V gene encodes CDR1 LGHNA and CDR2 YSLEER. The CDR3 is made up of 13 amino acids. V trimming: 4 bases; J trimming: 5 bases; junction bases outside the gene matches: 4. CDR3 loop: CASSRDRSYGYTF. CDR3 coding DNA: TGCGCCAGCAGCCGGGACAGATCATATGGCTACACCTTC.

The chain has TRBV20-1 and TRBJ1-2, with TRBD1 as a possible D gene (6 bases). Germline CDR1 DFQATT, CDR2 SNEGSKA (reference sequence). With 3 bases removed from V and 1 base from J, the gap between germline ends came to 12 bases. The CDR3 has 14 residues. For the CDR3, the DNA is TGCAGTGCTAGGCACAGGGCTTATAACTATGGCTACACCTTC. As protein: CSARHRAYNYGYTF.

This clonotype was recorded at least ten times. The genes are TRBV28 and TRBJ1-4; unclear D gene. The germline V gene encodes CDR1 MDHEN and CDR2 SYDVKM. The CDR3 length is 13 residues. Trimming stripped 8 bases from V and 2 bases from J, with 9 bases between. The CDR3 DNA reads as TGTGCCAGCTGGGGTGACACTAATGAAAAACTGTTTTTT. Its protein product is CASWGDTNEKLFF. The full variable domain, with the rest looked up from reference TRBV28 and TRBJ1-4, is DVKVTQSSRYLVKRTGEKVFLECVQDMDHENMFWYRQDPGLGLRLIYFSYDVKMKEKGDIPEGYSVSREKKERFSLILESASTNQTSMYLCASWGDTNEKLFFGSGTQLSVL.

The rearrangement links TRBV20-1 to TRBJ1-4; the D is unclear. Germline CDR1 reads DFQATT; CDR2 reads SNEGSKA (reference sequence). V was pared by 5 bases and J by 8 bases, with 18 bases between. The CDR3 is made up of 14 amino acids. Here the CDR3 reads CSAYERAGEEKLFF. The CDR3 DNA is TGCAGTGCTTACGAGAGGGCTGGAGAAGAAAAACTGTTTTTT.

The chain joins TRBV5-5 to TRBJ1-2, with no clear D. The length of the CDR3 is 13 residues. Trimming left V 5 bases short and J 4 bases short, with 12 bases between. Germline CDR1 and CDR2: SGHKS and YYEKEE (reference sequence). The CDR3 protein is CASSEGLAYGYTF. CDR3 in DNA: TGTGCCAGCAGTGAAGGACTGGCCTATGGCTACACCTTC.

This clonotype was counted at least ten times. The chain uses TRBV7-2 and TRBJ2-3; TRBD2 agrees at 11 bases. V lost 5 bases to trimming and J lost 0 bases; unmatched junction nucleotides: 4. The CDR3 is made up of 16 amino acids. Germline CDR1 and CDR2: SGHTA and FQGNSA. The CDR3 DNA sequence: TGTGCCAGCAGCGCCCGACTAGCGGGAAGCACAGATACGCAGTATTTT. It is translated as CASSARLAGSTDTQYF.

At least ten counts were recorded for this clonotype. The chain joins TRBV7-9 to TRBJ1-1; 7 bases match TRBD1. V was clipped by 1 base and J by 1 base; unmatched bases: 3. This CDR3 has 15 amino acids. Germline CDR1 and CDR2: SEHNR and FQNEAQ (reference sequence). This chain's CDR3 is CASSLVQGQNTEAFF. The CDR3 coding sequence is TGTGCCAGCAGCTTAGTACAGGGGCAGAACACTGAAGCTTTCTTT.

The rearrangement links TRBV29-1 to TRBJ1-1; TRBD1 agrees at 9 bases. The CDR3 runs to 14 residues. Germline CDR1 and CDR2: SQVTM and ANQGSEA. Unmatched junction bases numbered 7, after V lost 7 bases and J lost 1 base. The CDR3: CSACLQGANTEAFF. CDR3 nucleotides: TGCAGCGCATGCCTACAGGGGGCGAACACTGAAGCTTTCTTT.

This clonotype was detected ten times or more. The genes are TRBV4-1 and TRBJ2-7; no firm D call. Germline V gene lookup returns CDR1 MGHRA and CDR2 YSYEKL. V was cut by 0 bases and J by 4 bases, with 16 bases left in between. The CDR3 consists of 16 residues. The DNA of the CDR3 is TGCGCCAGCAGCCAAGATTCAGGAGCCCCTGCGTACGAGCAGTACTTC. Its translation: CASSQDSGAPAYEQYF.